The T cell receptor (beta chain) under discussion was sequenced for a study of blood T cell repertoires in COVID-19 (dated by TCRdb to the early 2020s). A note on the overall study: Collaborator samples came from the United States, Italy and Spain and covered acute and convalescent phases of COVID-19. A de-identified subject ID, COVID-19 status, age in years and sex were almost always included in the sample metadata. The prospective study material was composed of cDNA or gDNA derived from T cells, B-cell-depleted T cells, or PBMCs. The samples were drawn from two sources: the first 160 participants of the ongoing ImmuneRACE study, and fewer than 1,500 subjects contributed by 6 global collaborators. Subjects who had been exposed to COVID-19, were actively infected with it, or had recovered from it provided the deeply sampled blood TCRbeta repertoires that made up the dataset. A freely available public database, intended as a resource for researchers studying the immune response to SARS-CoV-2, is where the repertoires were released. HLA class I and class II types, where available, came from metadata supplied by the sample provider rather than from assay-based typing.

The CDR3 goes from the cysteine to the phenylalanine over 14 residues. CDR3 DNA is the only sequence kept; it has 42 bases, read in frame from the first base. From V the trimming removes 3 bases and from J it removes 4 bases, while the gene matches leave 5 bases of the junction unaccounted for. From a lookup of the germline V gene, CDR1 and CDR2 are SGHRS and YFSETQ. What the work shows at the level of the full study, not this receptor alone: The amount of clinical and demographic metadata varied by source and participant and was provided uncurated.

Worth noting for this clone: It has no known antigen specificity. One base away there is no much larger clone; base qualities are not given.

The immunoSEQ Assay, a bias-controlled multiplex PCR, was used to amplify TCRbeta CDR3 regions from genomic DNA. As for how the authors treated the data: Nucleated cell counts per sample were estimated from amplification of reference gene primers within the assay. To quantify the absolute abundance of each unique TCRbeta CDR3 rearrangement, sequence reads were collapsed and filtered. For each sample, productive Simpson clonality was calculated as the square root of Simpson's diversity index over productive rearrangements. Not all clones reach the TCRdb copy of this immuneACCESS table, which keeps in-frame sequences only. Checked studies attribute under half of the gap to unresolved V genes and leave the rest unexplained. D and trimming were read from the DNA, whereas the V and J calls and clone size are those reported in that table. The sample has 180,000 or so clones on record, roughly 79% of them singletons. Together, the top ten hold 11% of the sample.

One collaborating source in Seattle enrolled patients during active infection and followed them longitudinally through the course of disease. Collaborating institutions collected whole blood in K2EDTA tubes following their own protocols. For TCRbeta analysis, collaborators shipped samples in one of three forms: frozen whole blood, isolated PBMCs, or DNA extracted from either of those sample types. The clonotype comes from a woman between 40 and 55 years old with COVID-19, enrolled during active disease. Sequencing input: peripheral blood. This receptor chain uses TRBV5-1 and TRBJ1-2, with 8 bases aligning to TRBD1. The encoded CDR3 is CASSSTGGGYGYTF. The nucleotide sequence reads TGCGCCAGCAGCTCCACAGGGGGAGGCTATGGCTACACCTTC.